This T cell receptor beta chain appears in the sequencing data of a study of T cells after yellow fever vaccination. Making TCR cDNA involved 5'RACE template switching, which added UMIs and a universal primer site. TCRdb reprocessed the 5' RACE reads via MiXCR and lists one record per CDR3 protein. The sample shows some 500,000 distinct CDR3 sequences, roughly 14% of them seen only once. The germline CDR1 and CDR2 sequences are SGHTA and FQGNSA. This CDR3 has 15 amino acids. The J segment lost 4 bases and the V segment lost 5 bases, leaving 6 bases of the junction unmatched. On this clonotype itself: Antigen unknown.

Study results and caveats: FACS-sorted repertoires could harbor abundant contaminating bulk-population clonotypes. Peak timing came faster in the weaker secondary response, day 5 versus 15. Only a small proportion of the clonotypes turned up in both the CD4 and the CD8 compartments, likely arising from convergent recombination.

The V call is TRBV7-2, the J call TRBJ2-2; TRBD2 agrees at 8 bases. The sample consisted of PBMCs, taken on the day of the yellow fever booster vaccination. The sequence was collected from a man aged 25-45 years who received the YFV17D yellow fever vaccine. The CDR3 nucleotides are TGTGCCAGCAGCCATCCCGGGACTAGCACCGGGGAGCTGTTTTTT. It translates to CASSHPGTSTGELFF. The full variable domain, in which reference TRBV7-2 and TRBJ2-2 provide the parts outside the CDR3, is GAGVSQSPSNKVTEKGKDVELRCDPISGHTALYWYRQSLGQGLEFLIYFQGNSAPDKSGLPSDRFSAERTGGSVSTLTIQRTQQEDSAVYLCASSHPGTSTGELFFGEGSRLTVL.